The 15 T cell receptor beta chains below come from one sample, sequenced in a study of blood T cell repertoires in COVID-19. Sequencing was performed with immunoSEQ multiplex PCR; in TCRdb, only in-frame clones are kept and a portion is missing. The sample contains tens of thousands of clones, more than 75% of which appear only once. The source material was peripheral blood. Receptors were obtained from a man in his fifties or sixties with active or convalescent COVID-19.

The chain couples TRBV7-8 to TRBJ2-2; TRBD1 might be the D (6 bases). CDR1 is SGHVS, CDR2 FQNEAQ, per germline. V was clipped by 6 bases and J by 2 bases, with 19 bases between them. The CDR3 consists of 17 residues. DNA for the CDR3: TGTGCCAGCAGGAACACCGGGCAGGGGATTAACACCGGGGAGCTGTTTTTT. Translating it yields CASRNTGQGINTGELFF.

This rearrangement joins TRBV3-1 (or the pseudogene TRBV3-2) to TRBJ2-1; tentative D call: TRBD1 (6 bases). V was pared by 3 bases and J by 1 base, with 10 bases between. In germline, CDR1 is LGHDT, CDR2 YNNKEL (reference sequence). CDR3 length: 15 amino acids. The CDR3 DNA sequence: TGTGCCAGCAGCCAGGGGGCTGGTTCCTACAATGAGCAGTTCTTC. Protein: CASSQGAGSYNEQFF.

The V gene is TRBV18, the J gene TRBJ2-7; 9 bases align to TRBD1. Germline assignment: CDR1 KGHSH and CDR2 LQKENI. Unmatched junction bases numbered 6, after V lost 2 bases and J lost 7 bases. The CDR3 is made up of 14 amino acids. CDR3 nucleotides: TGTGCCAGCTCACCAGAACAGGGGGCGGGTGAGCAGTACGTC. Amino acids: CASSPEQGAGEQYV.

The V call is TRBV6-5, the J call TRBJ1-2; 9 positions match TRBD1. This CDR3 spans 12 amino acids. Germline CDR1 reads MNHEY; CDR2 reads SVGAGI. After removal of 6 bases from V and 7 bases from J, the junction contained 3 bases not matched to a gene. CDR3 region: CASRQGAFGYTF. In DNA, the CDR3 is TGTGCCAGCAGACAGGGGGCGTTTGGCTACACCTTC.

This chain joins TRBV19 and TRBJ2-5; TRBD2 might be the D (5 bases). The germline V and J ends were trimmed by 3 bases and 3 bases, with 8 bases remaining between them. The CDR3 runs to 13 residues. Germline lookup yields CDR1 LNHDA and CDR2 SQIVND (reference sequence). CDR3: CASSISREETQYF. The CDR3 nucleotides read TGTGCCAGTAGTATCTCGAGGGAAGAGACCCAGTACTTC.

This clone was seen just once. The chain links TRBV5-1 to TRBJ2-5; tentative D call: TRBD1 (6 bases). Deletions cut 0 bases from V and 2 bases from J, with 17 bases between. The CDR3 contains 17 residues. Germline V gene sequence: CDR1 SGHRS, CDR2 YFSETQ. The CDR3 DNA follows: TGCGCCAGCAGCTTGGCCCTGGATGGACAGAAGCAAGAGACCCAGTACTTC. This sequence encodes CASSLALDGQKQETQYF.

J is TRBJ1-2 and V is TRBV7-8; 8 nucleotides match TRBD1. V shed 5 bases and J 4 bases; nucleotides not matched to a gene: 9. The CDR3 has 15 amino acids. Germline loops: CDR1 SGHVS, CDR2 FQNEAQ. CDR3 nucleotide sequence: TGTGCCAGCAGCCCCTACCAGGGGGCTCTCTATGGCTACACCTTC. Translating it yields CASSPYQGALYGYTF.

On this clone itself: The same CDR3 also results from other DNA sequences found in this sample. The rearrangement uses TRBV15 and TRBJ1-4; no reliable D call. The CDR3 is 15 amino acids. Trimming cost V 0 bases and J 1 base, with 6 bases left between them. From germline, CDR1 is LNHNV and CDR2 YYDKDF (reference sequence). This CDR3 reads CATSRDPGTNEKLFF. CDR3 DNA: TGTGCCACCAGCAGAGATCCGGGAACTAATGAAAAACTGTTTTTT.

This chain connects TRBV6-5 to TRBJ1-1; D unresolved. The germline gives CDR1 MNHEY, CDR2 SVGAGI. V was cut by 7 bases and J by 3 bases, with 6 bases left in between. The CDR3 is made up of 11 amino acids. The CDR3 nucleotides read TGTGCCAGCAAGGAGGACACTGAAGCTTTCTTT. Amino acid sequence: CASKEDTEAFF.

This chain joins TRBV14 and TRBJ2-5, with D possibly matching TRBD1 (6 bases). This CDR3 region has 16 residues. V was cut by 5 bases and J by 1 base, with 17 bases left in between. The germline V gene has CDR1 SGHDN and CDR2 FVKESK. The CDR3 is CASSYFSTGTQETQYF. The DNA for the CDR3 is TGTGCCAGCAGCTATTTTTCGACAGGTACCCAAGAGACCCAGTACTTC.

The V call is TRBV4-1, the J call TRBJ1-4; D gene unclear. Trimming shortened V by 1 base and J by 8 bases, and 11 bases separated the two germline ends. Per the germline V gene, CDR1 is MGHRA and CDR2 is YSYEKL. The CDR3 is made up of 14 amino acids. This chain's CDR3 is CASSQGDYREKLFF. The CDR3 DNA follows: TGCGCCAGCAGCCAAGGAGATTACCGAGAAAAACTGTTTTTT.

This chain connects TRBV28 to TRBJ2-5; 8 bases line up with TRBD1. This CDR3 is 15 amino acids long. CDR1 and CDR2 from the germline V gene are MDHEN and SYDVKM. V lost 5 bases to trimming and J lost 1 base; unmatched junction nucleotides: 6. The CDR3 coding sequence is TGTGCCAGCAGTCCACAGACAGGGGCCCAAGAGACCCAGTACTTC. Its protein product is CASSPQTGAQETQYF.

The chain couples TRBV7-2 to TRBJ2-2; 10 nucleotides line up with TRBD2. Germline loops: CDR1 SGHTA, CDR2 FQGNSA. The CDR3 runs to 16 residues. V lost 5 bases, J lost 1 base, and 4 bases stayed unmatched. CDR3 residues: CASSVLAGLNTGELFF. CDR3 bases: TGTGCCAGCAGCGTACTAGCGGGGTTGAACACCGGGGAGCTGTTTTTT.

The V gene is TRBV19, the J gene TRBJ2-6; D is possibly TRBD1 (6 bases). The CDR3 extends over 14 amino acids. V gave up 7 bases and J gave up 2 bases, with 9 bases separating them. In germline, CDR1 is LNHDA, CDR2 SQIVND (reference sequence). The CDR3 loop is CASTRDTGANVLTF. In nucleotides, the CDR3 is TGTGCCAGTACCCGGGACACTGGGGCCAACGTCCTGACTTTC.

This chain connects TRBV28 to TRBJ1-6; 7 nucleotides line up with TRBD1. Looked up from germline, CDR1 is MDHEN and CDR2 is SYDVKM. The CDR3 loop spans 15 amino acids. With V trimmed by 7 bases and J by 0 bases, 3 bases remained unmatched. The CDR3 nucleotides are TGTGCCAGCAAGACAGGGAGCTCCTATAATTCACCCCTCCACTTT. It specifies CASKTGSSYNSPLHF.